These 5 T cell receptor beta chains were all obtained from the same sample, sequenced in a study of T cell responses to AZD1222 COVID-19 vaccine. Some clones are missing from TCRdb's copy, which holds only in-frame ones; the method was immunoSEQ multiplex PCR. The sample records approximately 64,000 clones, about 90% being singletons. The input for sequencing was peripheral blood, taken 28 days after the second dose of the MenACWY control vaccine. Receptors were obtained from an adult who received the MenACWY meningococcal vaccine as a control.

V and J are TRBV10-1 and TRBJ2-1; tentative D call: TRBD2 (7 bases). Germline assignment: CDR1 WNHNN and CDR2 SYGVQD (reference sequence). V lost 6 bases and J lost 6, with 15 bases in between. The CDR3 loop spans 14 amino acids. The CDR3 region has the DNA TGCGCCAGCAGCCCTAGGGGAGGGGGCAATGAGCAGTTCTTC. Encoded protein: CASSPRGGGNEQFF.

This rearrangement joins TRBV5-6 to TRBJ2-1; possibly TRBD2 for D (5 bases). The germline CDR1 and CDR2 sequences are SGHDT and YYEEEE. The CDR3 is made up of 17 amino acids. V dropped 5 bases and J dropped 0 bases, with 18 bases sitting between them. CDR3 sequence (DNA): TGTGCCAGCAGTACTCTACAGCGGAGAAGCTCCTACAATGAGCAGTTCTTC. It yields the protein CASSTLQRRSSYNEQFF.

The chain carries TRBV5-1 and TRBJ1-6; perhaps TRBD1 as D (5 bases). Germline V gene data show CDR1 as SGHRS and CDR2 as YFSETQ. Between the trimmed V and J ends, which lost 0 bases and 8 bases, there was a span of 9 bases. The CDR3 extends over 14 amino acids. CDR3 coding DNA: TGCGCCAGCAGCTTGGGACAGACGGATTCACCCCTCCACTTT. Translated: CASSLGQTDSPLHF.

CDR3 coding DNA: TGTGCCAGCAGCCCCGTGGGCCCTGGGGCCAACGTCCTGACTTTC. This translates into CASSPVGPGANVLTF. The V and J genes are TRBV7-6 and TRBJ2-6; no firm D call. The germline gives CDR1 SGHVS, CDR2 FNYEAQ. This CDR3 comprises 15 residues. V was cut by 5 bases and J by 2 bases, with 10 bases left in between.

This chain connects TRBV14 to TRBJ2-5, with 11 bases that match TRBD2. Unmatched junction bases numbered 8, after V lost 3 bases and J lost 5 bases. This CDR3 comprises 16 residues. Germline V CDR1 and CDR2: SGHDN, FVKESK. The CDR3 loop reads CASSQGTSGGEETQYF. CDR3 bases: TGTGCCAGCAGCCAGGGGACTAGCGGAGGGGAGGAGACCCAGTACTTC.